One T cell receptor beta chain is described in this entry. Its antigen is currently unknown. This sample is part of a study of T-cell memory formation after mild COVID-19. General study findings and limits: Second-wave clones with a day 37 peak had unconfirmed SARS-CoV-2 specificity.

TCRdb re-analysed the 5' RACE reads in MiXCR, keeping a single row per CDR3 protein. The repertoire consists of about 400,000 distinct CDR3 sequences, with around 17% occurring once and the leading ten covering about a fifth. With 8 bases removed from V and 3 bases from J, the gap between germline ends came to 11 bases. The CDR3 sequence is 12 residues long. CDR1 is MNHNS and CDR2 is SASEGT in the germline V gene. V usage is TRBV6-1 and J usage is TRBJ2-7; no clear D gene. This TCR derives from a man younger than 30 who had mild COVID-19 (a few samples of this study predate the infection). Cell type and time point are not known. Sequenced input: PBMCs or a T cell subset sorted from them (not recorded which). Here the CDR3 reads CASHTQNYEQYF. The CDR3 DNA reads TGTGCCAGCCACACCCAGAACTACGAGCAGTACTTC.